The 29 T cell receptor beta chains presented below share a single source sample, sequenced in a study of radiotherapy plus CTLA-4 blockade in lung cancer. Measured with immunoSEQ multiplex PCR; TCRdb has only the in-frame clones, and not every one. The repertoire holds about 87,000 clones, with about 87% as singletons. This material consisted of peripheral blood, taken from a patient treated with radiotherapy plus ipilimumab. The source of these receptors is a human donor with non-small cell lung cancer that progressed on radiotherapy plus ipilimumab.

The chain joins TRBV5-1 to TRBJ2-3; 14 bases are shared with TRBD2. The CDR3 covers 15 residues. In germline, CDR1 is SGHRS, CDR2 YFSETQ. The V gene end was trimmed by 7 bases and the J gene end by 3 bases; junction bases not matched to a gene: 4. This chain's CDR3 is CASSGLAGGTDTQYF. DNA of the CDR3: TGCGCCAGCTCCGGACTAGCGGGGGGAACAGATACGCAGTATTTT.

The chain joins TRBV11-3 to TRBJ1-1, with TRBD1 identical over 8 bases. The CDR3 runs 14 residues. With V trimmed by 6 bases and J by 5 bases, 8 bases remained unmatched. The germline CDR1 and CDR2 sequences are SGHNT and YENEEA. DNA for the CDR3: TGTGCCAGCAGTCGTTCAGGGGGCTGGACTGAAGCTTTCTTT. This sequence encodes CASSRSGGWTEAFF.

This sequence joins TRBV5-1 and TRBJ1-3; tentative D call: TRBD1 (5 bases). V lost 0 bases, J lost 1 base, and 11 bases lay in between. CDR3 length: 16 residues. The germline V gene encodes CDR1 SGHRS and CDR2 YFSETQ. The CDR3, as DNA: TGCGCCAGCAGCTTGGTTGGGGGTACATCTGGAAACACCATATATTTT. Translated, it gives CASSLVGGTSGNTIYF.

The J gene is TRBJ1-5, the V gene TRBV19, with no clear D. This CDR3 comprises 12 residues. V was pared by 3 bases and J by 5 bases, with 5 bases between. The germline gives CDR1 LNHDA, CDR2 SQIVND (reference sequence). The CDR3 nucleotides read TGTGCCAGTAGTATCCAGGATCAGCCCCAGCATTTT. Protein: CASSIQDQPQHF.

The chain is built from TRBV18 and TRBJ2-7; no clear D. The germline V gene has CDR1 KGHSH and CDR2 LQKENI. This CDR3 region has 14 residues. The V gene lost 0 bases and the J gene lost 3 bases, with 9 bases spanning the gap. The CDR3 DNA sequence: TGTGCCAGCTCACCACCTCGCTCGAACTACGAGCAGTACTTC. It translates to CASSPPRSNYEQYF. The variable domain in full, completed from reference TRBV18 and TRBJ2-7, reads NAGVMQNPRHLVRRRGQEARLRCSPMKGHSHVYWYRQLPEEGLKFMVYLQKENIIDESGMPKERFSAEFPKEGPSILRIQQVVRGDSAAYFCASSPPRSNYEQYFGPGTRLTVT.

The CDR3 protein is CASSHRQNTEAFF. The CDR3 region has the DNA TGTGCCAGCAGCCACCGACAGAACACTGAAGCTTTCTTT. The chain joins TRBV4-2 to TRBJ1-1; no definite D call. The V end was cut by 3 bases, the J end by 1 base, with 6 bases between. Germline loops: CDR1 LGHNA, CDR2 YNFKEQ. The CDR3 is 13 residues long.

The genes are TRBV6-6 and TRBJ2-5, with 8 bases aligning to TRBD1. V lost 7 bases and J lost 7; bases outside the gene matches: 14. Germline V gene data show CDR1 as MNHNY and CDR2 as SVGAGI (reference sequence). CDR3 length equals 15 residues. As DNA, the CDR3 is TGTGCCAGCAATGGTGCTGACAGGGGTGGTGTGACCCAGTACTTC. It yields the protein CASNGADRGGVTQYF.

The chain has TRBV2 and TRBJ2-5; 12 nucleotides match TRBD2. The CDR3 is 15 amino acids. The V gene end was trimmed by 6 bases and the J gene end by 3 bases; junction bases not matched to a gene: 5. Germline CDR1 is SNHLY and CDR2 is FYNNEI. Here the CDR3 reads CASRRLAGAKETQYF. Here the CDR3 DNA reads TGTGCCAGCAGACGACTAGCGGGGGCCAAAGAGACCCAGTACTTC.

The J gene is TRBJ2-4, the V gene TRBV18, with D hard to call. CDR3 length: 15 residues. V was pared by 3 bases and J by 0 bases, with 9 bases between. Germline loops: CDR1 KGHSH, CDR2 LQKENI. CDR3 residues: CASSPIDLAKNIQYF. The DNA for the CDR3 is TGTGCCAGCTCACCCATAGACCTAGCCAAAAACATTCAGTACTTC.

The gene calls are TRBV27 and TRBJ1-3; 10 bases agree with TRBD1. Unmatched junction bases numbered 9, after V lost 5 bases and J lost 8 bases. This CDR3 contains 15 residues. Germline CDR1 MNHEY, CDR2 SMNVEV (reference sequence). The CDR3 DNA sequence: TGTGCCAGCAGTCCCCTGACAGGGGGCAAGGACACCATATATTTT. It is translated as CASSPLTGGKDTIYF.

The chain recombines TRBV29-1 with TRBJ2-3, with 7 bases matching TRBD1. The CDR3 has 15 amino acids. Germline trimming cut 6 bases from V and 1 base from J; bases unmatched to any gene: 10. The germline V gene has CDR1 SQVTM and CDR2 ANQGSEA. CDR3 protein: CSVATGPSRTDTQYF. DNA for the CDR3: TGCAGCGTCGCGACAGGGCCATCCCGCACAGATACGCAGTATTTT.

This chain connects TRBV11-2 to TRBJ2-4; TRBD2 aligns across 10 bases. Germline V gives CDR1 SGHAT, CDR2 FQNNGV. V was pared by 1 base and J by 8 bases, with 11 bases of the junction left unmatched. This CDR3 region has 17 residues. The CDR3 spells CASSLGIGSGRADIQYF. CDR3 in DNA: TGTGCCAGCAGCTTAGGAATTGGGAGCGGGAGGGCCGACATTCAGTACTTC. The variable domain in full, completed from reference TRBV11-2 and TRBJ2-4, reads EAGVAQSPRYKIIEKRQSVAFWCNPISGHATLYWYQQILGQGPKLLIQFQNNGVVDDSQLPKDRFSAERLKGVDSTLKIQPAKLEDSAVYLCASSLGIGSGRADIQYFGAGTRLSVL.

The genes are TRBV7-9 and TRBJ1-2; 9 nucleotides align to TRBD1. Trimming took 4 bases from V and 8 from J; bases not matched to a gene: 11. Germline CDR1 reads SEHNR; CDR2 reads FQNEAQ (reference sequence). The CDR3 is 15 amino acids. The CDR3: CASSSLSDRGRGYTF. CDR3 sequence (DNA): TGTGCCAGCAGCTCTCTTTCGGACAGGGGACGGGGCTACACCTTC.

The chain joins TRBV9 to TRBJ2-7; D is perhaps TRBD2 (5 bases). V was trimmed by 0 bases and J by 0 bases, leaving 7 bases between them. CDR3 size: 14 residues. Germline-derived CDR1 and CDR2 are SGDLS and YYNGEE. The CDR3 loop is CASSVELDSYEQYF. The CDR3 DNA follows: TGTGCCAGCAGCGTAGAACTAGACTCCTACGAGCAGTACTTC.

The chain recombines TRBV7-8 with TRBJ2-3, with D unclear. Per germline, CDR1 SGHVS and CDR2 FQNEAQ. V lost 8 bases to trimming and J lost 3 bases, with 9 bases between them. The CDR3 runs 12 residues. The CDR3 nucleotides are TGTGCCAGCGGCCTCGAGACAGATACGCAGTATTTT. It codes for CASGLETDTQYF.

This clone has more than one count but fewer than ten. J is TRBJ1-1 and V is TRBV4-3, with D unclear. Germline V lookup: CDR1 LGHNA, CDR2 YSLEER. V was pared by 1 base and J by 1 base, with 4 bases between. The CDR3 consists of 13 residues. Here the CDR3 reads CASSQVSNTEAFF. The CDR3 region has the DNA TGCGCCAGCAGCCAAGTATCGAACACTGAAGCTTTCTTT.

The chain couples TRBV5-4 to TRBJ2-1; D is possibly TRBD2 (6 bases). This CDR3 has 16 amino acids. The V end lost 0 bases, the J end lost 1 base, and 11 bases lay between the germline ends. Germline CDR1 SGHNT, CDR2 YYREEE (reference sequence). CDR3 coding DNA: TGTGCCAGCAGCTTGGGGGGTAGCGGTTCCTACAATGAGCAGTTCTTC. As protein: CASSLGGSGSYNEQFF.

This chain links TRBV19 with TRBJ1-1; D is possibly TRBD1 (6 bases). Per germline, CDR1 LNHDA and CDR2 SQIVND (reference sequence). The CDR3 contains 14 residues. Trimming left V 5 bases short and J 5 bases short, with 15 bases between. The DNA of the CDR3 is TGTGCCAGTAGTCCACAGGGAGAGAGAACTGAAGCTTTCTTT. Residues: CASSPQGERTEAFF.

J is TRBJ2-5 and V is TRBV5-1; TRBD2 matches at 14 bases. After removal of 5 bases from V and 5 bases from J, the junction contained 8 bases not matched to a gene. Germline assignment: CDR1 SGHRS and CDR2 YFSETQ. The CDR3 is made up of 16 amino acids. The CDR3 DNA reads TGCGCCAGCAGAGCCGGGACTAGCGGGAGTAGGGAGACCCAGTACTTC. Its translation: CASRAGTSGSRETQYF. Full variable domain (rest looked up from reference TRBV5-1 and TRBJ2-5): KAGVTQTPRYLIKTRGQQVTLSCSPISGHRSVSWYQQTPGQGLQFLFEYFSETQRNKGNFPGRFSGRQFSNSRSEMNVSTLELGDSALYLCASRAGTSGSRETQYFGPGTRLLVL.

This rearrangement joins TRBV5-6 to TRBJ1-2, with D maybe TRBD1 (5 bases). Trimming shortened V by 3 bases and J by 8 bases, and 11 bases separated the two germline ends. Germline CDR1 reads SGHDT; CDR2 reads YYEEEE. The CDR3 has 12 amino acids. The CDR3 reads CASSWGSGGYTF. CDR3 DNA: TGTGCCAGCAGCTGGGGTTCAGGGGGCTACACCTTC.

The chain links TRBV28 to TRBJ2-7; TRBD1 might be the D (6 bases). The V gene's germline CDR1 is MDHEN and CDR2 SYDVKM. V lost 6 bases and J 4 bases, leaving 10 bases between the germline ends. The CDR3 length is 12 residues. The CDR3 region is CASSIRGYEQYF. The CDR3 DNA reads as TGTGCCAGCAGCATCAGGGGTTACGAGCAGTACTTC. Full variable domain (outside the CDR3, taken from reference TRBV28 and TRBJ2-7): DVKVTQSSRYLVKRTGEKVFLECVQDMDHENMFWYRQDPGLGLRLIYFSYDVKMKEKGDIPEGYSVSREKKERFSLILESASTNQTSMYLCASSIRGYEQYFGPGTRLTVT.

This rearrangement joins TRBV5-1 to TRBJ1-1; D unresolved. The V end lost 2 bases, the J end lost 2 bases, and 7 bases lay between the germline ends. The CDR3 runs to 13 residues. Germline CDR1 is SGHRS and CDR2 is YFSETQ. The CDR3 DNA follows: TGCGCCAGCAGCTTAACATACAACACTGAAGCTTTCTTT. It codes for CASSLTYNTEAFF.

The sample holds a few counts of this clone. J is TRBJ1-2 and V is TRBV4-3; D perhaps matches TRBD1 (5 bases). This CDR3 contains 14 residues. Per germline, CDR1 LGHNA and CDR2 YSLEER. The V and J ends lost 2 bases and 7 bases respectively, with 14 bases between them. The chain's CDR3 is CASSQISDSSGYTF. CDR3 DNA sequence: TGCGCCAGCAGCCAAATCTCTGACAGCTCTGGCTACACCTTC.

The rearrangement joins TRBV2 to TRBJ1-2; D gene uncertain. This CDR3 is 14 amino acids long. Germline lookup yields CDR1 SNHLY and CDR2 FYNNEI. The V end lost 6 bases, the J end lost 4 bases, and 15 bases lay between the germline ends. The CDR3 region has the DNA TGTGCCAGCAGCCTAGTACGGACTTTCTATGGCTACACCTTC. This encodes CASSLVRTFYGYTF.

The chain couples TRBV7-8 to TRBJ2-5; TRBD2 agrees at 8 bases. The CDR3 has 15 residues. V was clipped by 8 bases and J by 4 bases; unmatched bases: 12. CDR1 is SGHVS, CDR2 FQNEAQ, per germline. CDR3 loop: CASSVGSGSTETQYF. The CDR3, as DNA: TGTGCCAGCTCCGTAGGAAGCGGGAGCACAGAGACCCAGTACTTC.

This clone was found once. V gene TRBV10-3 combines with J gene TRBJ2-3; 8 bases match TRBD2. This CDR3 region has 18 residues. The V gene end was trimmed by 4 bases and the J gene end by 0 bases; junction bases not matched to a gene: 12. Per the germline V gene, CDR1 is ENHRY and CDR2 is SYGVKD. CDR3 sequence (DNA): TGTGCCATCAGTGGTCGCTTAGCGGGAACGTCTAGCACAGATACGCAGTATTTT. This sequence encodes CAISGRLAGTSSTDTQYF.

The J gene is TRBJ2-3, the V gene TRBV5-1; perhaps TRBD2 as D (5 bases). The germline CDR1 and CDR2 sequences are SGHRS and YFSETQ. The ends were cut back, 7 bases at V and 0 bases at J, with 12 bases in the middle. The CDR3 is 14 residues long. Here the CDR3 DNA reads TGCGCCAGCCGGGCGAGGGCTAGCACAGATACGCAGTATTTT. Protein product: CASRARASTDTQYF.

This chain joins TRBV19 and TRBJ1-6; 8 positions agree with TRBD1. Germline V lookup: CDR1 LNHDA, CDR2 SQIVND (reference sequence). The CDR3 has 14 amino acids. Trimming at V came to 5 bases and at J to 7 bases, leaving 4 bases not matched to a gene. This chain's CDR3 is CASSPGQENSPLHF. The CDR3 DNA follows: TGTGCCAGTAGTCCGGGACAGGAGAATTCACCCCTCCACTTT.

Here the CDR3 DNA reads TGTGCCAGCAGCTTAGGTCAGGGGGACAATGAGCAGTTCTTC. This gives the protein CASSLGQGDNEQFF. The chain joins TRBV7-7 to TRBJ2-1, with TRBD1 matching over 7 bases. J was trimmed by 5 bases and V by 1 base; bases with no gene match: 2. The CDR3 totals 14 residues. Germline CDR1 reads SSHAT; CDR2 reads FNYEAQ (reference sequence).